These 10 T cell receptor beta chains share one sample of origin, sequenced in a study of Ad26.COV2.S vaccination and SARS-CoV-2 variants. Regarding treatment: about 20 received Ad26.COV2.S at low or high dose, single or two shots; about five received placebo; per-sample allocation not given. Vaccine and placebo recipients were sampled on day 63 after the first injection. The method was immunoSEQ multiplex PCR; TCRdb's version includes in-frame clones alone and lacks a portion of them. The table lists approximately 410,000 clones, approximately 87% of them singletons. The specimen comprised peripheral blood, sampled in a trial of Ad26.COV2.S vaccine versus placebo. These receptors all stem from a person between 18 and 65 years old who received the Ad26.COV2.S COVID-19 vaccine or a placebo.

This clone was recorded once. This CDR3 reads CAWSGHYEQYF. In DNA, the CDR3 is TGTGCCTGGAGTGGCCACTACGAGCAGTACTTC. The chain uses TRBV30 and TRBJ2-7, with D hard to call. The CDR3 sequence is 11 residues long. Germline CDR1 and CDR2: GTSNPN and SVGIG (reference sequence). Trimming pared 1 base from V and 3 bases from J, leaving 4 bases between.

The sample holds a few counts of this clone. The gene calls are TRBV7-2 and TRBJ1-6; 8 bases are shared with TRBD1. The CDR3 totals 14 residues. J gave up 5 bases and V 10 bases, and 7 bases lay outside the gene matches. Germline V lookup: CDR1 SGHTA, CDR2 FQGNSA. Here the CDR3 DNA reads TGTGCCACTACAGGACAGGGCAATAATTCACCCCTCCACTTT. As protein: CATTGQGNNSPLHF.

The gene calls are TRBV2 and TRBJ2-6, with TRBD2 as a possible D gene (7 bases). Germline V lookup: CDR1 SNHLY, CDR2 FYNNEI. Trimming pared 8 bases from V and 0 bases from J, leaving 17 bases between. This CDR3 has 17 residues. The CDR3 sequence: CASRSTRGASGANVLTF. CDR3 sequence (DNA): TGTGCCAGCCGCTCAACCCGGGGGGCCTCTGGGGCCAACGTCCTGACTTTC.

The chain carries TRBV14 and TRBJ2-1, with 8 bases lining up with TRBD2. The CDR3 is made up of 15 amino acids. CDR1 is SGHDN, CDR2 FVKESK, per germline. Trimming took 2 bases from V and 4 from J; bases not matched to a gene: 4. Here the CDR3 reads CASSQLAGYYNEQFF. CDR3 sequence (DNA): TGTGCCAGCAGCCAATTAGCGGGGTATTACAATGAGCAGTTCTTC. The full variable domain, its missing parts supplied by reference TRBV14 and TRBJ2-1, is EAGVTQFPSHSVIEKGQTVTLRCDPISGHDNLYWYRRVMGKEIKFLLHFVKESKQDESGMPNNRFLAERTGGTYSTLKVQPAELEDSGVYFCASSQLAGYYNEQFFGPGTRLTVL.

V gene TRBV7-9 combines with J gene TRBJ2-2; D may correspond to TRBD1 or TRBD2 (5 bases each). Trimming removed 5 bases from V and 10 bases from J, with 14 bases in between. In germline, CDR1 is SEHNR, CDR2 FQNEAQ (reference sequence). The CDR3 is 13 amino acids. The CDR3 region is CASSPGAKVELFF. CDR3 nucleotide sequence: TGTGCCAGCAGCCCCGGGGCCAAGGTGGAGCTGTTTTTT.

This sequence joins TRBV19 and TRBJ2-2; TRBD1 aligns across 8 bases. The CDR3 totals 16 residues. Germline-derived CDR1 and CDR2 are LNHDA and SQIVND (reference sequence). With V trimmed by 7 bases and J by 7 bases, 14 bases remained unmatched. The CDR3 DNA sequence: TGTGCCAGTAAGGGGGGCTGGCAGGGGGCGATCGGGGAGCTGTTTTTT. As protein: CASKGGWQGAIGELFF.

The chain combines TRBV28 with TRBJ2-5; TRBD2 matches 12 bases. The CDR3 has 17 residues. Trimming took 6 bases from V and 6 from J; bases not matched to a gene: 14. Germline V gene lookup returns CDR1 MDHEN and CDR2 SYDVKM. The CDR3 DNA reads TGTGCCAGCAGCCTGACTAGCGGGGGCCCCCAGGGAAAGACCCAGTACTTC. Translating gives CASSLTSGGPQGKTQYF.

In its sample, this clone was seen a few times. CDR3 amino acids: CASSSNEKLFF. The CDR3 coding sequence is TGTGCCAGTAGCAGTAATGAAAAACTGTTTTTT. The chain employs TRBV19 and TRBJ1-4; D ambiguous. Germline V CDR1 and CDR2: LNHDA, SQIVND (reference sequence). The CDR3 length is 11 residues. The ends were cut back, 6 bases at V and 4 bases at J, with 3 bases in the middle.

This chain links TRBV6-6 with TRBJ1-4; possible D gene TRBD1, 5 bases. V was shortened by 3 bases and J by 8 bases, with 16 bases between the two germline ends. The germline V gene has CDR1 MNHNY and CDR2 SVGAGI (reference sequence). This CDR3 is 15 amino acids long. Written as DNA, the CDR3 is TGTGCCAGCAGTTATTCTCAGGGAATCGGGGAAAAACTGTTTTTT. Amino acids: CASSYSQGIGEKLFF.

The chain recombines TRBV2 with TRBJ1-1, with 9 bases fitting TRBD1. Looked up from germline, CDR1 is SNHLY and CDR2 is FYNNEI. This CDR3 is built from 15 residues. V was clipped by 6 bases and J by 3 bases; unmatched bases: 8. Written as DNA, the CDR3 is TGTGCCAGCAGACCTCCGACAGGGGGTGACACTGAAGCTTTCTTT. This codes for CASRPPTGGDTEAFF.